The TCR beta chain described here comes from a study of T cells in Graves' hyperthyroidism and ophthalmopathy. At the level of the study: Peripheral blood was acquired at first diagnosis, ahead of any therapy whatsoever.

J was trimmed by 3 bases and V by 5 bases; bases with no gene match: 15. Germline V gives CDR1 MRHNA, CDR2 SNTAGT. CDR3 length: 17 residues. Researchers took RNA transcripts and amplified the TCR beta CDR3 regions from them. The HTBI primer set served for first-round RT-PCR of the TCR CDR3. Using its own MiXCR run on the multiplex PCR reads, TCRdb lists one record per CDR3 protein. The sample records hundreds of thousands of distinct CDR3 sequences, less than 30% being singletons. The chain links TRBV6-4 to TRBJ2-7, with TRBD1 matching over 8 bases. The TCR comes from a man in his forties with Graves' hyperthyroidism that later progressed to Graves' ophthalmopathy. Specimen: blood. The CDR3 loop is CASSHRAHRDRNYEQYF. Written as DNA, the CDR3 is TGTGCCAGCAGTCACAGGGCACACCGGGACAGGAACTACGAGCAGTACTTC.